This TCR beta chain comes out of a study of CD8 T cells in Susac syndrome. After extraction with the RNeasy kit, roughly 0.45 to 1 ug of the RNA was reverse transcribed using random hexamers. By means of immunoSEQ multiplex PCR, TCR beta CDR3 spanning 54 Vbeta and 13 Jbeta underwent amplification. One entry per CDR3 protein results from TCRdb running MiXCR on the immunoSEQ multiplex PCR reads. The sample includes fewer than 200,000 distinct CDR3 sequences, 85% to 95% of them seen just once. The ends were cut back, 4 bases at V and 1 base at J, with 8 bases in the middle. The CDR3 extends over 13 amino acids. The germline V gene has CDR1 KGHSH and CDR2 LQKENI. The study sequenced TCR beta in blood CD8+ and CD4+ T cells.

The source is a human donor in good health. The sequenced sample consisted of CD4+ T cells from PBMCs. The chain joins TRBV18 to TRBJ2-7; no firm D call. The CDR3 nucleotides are TGTGCCAGCTCACAAGGCAATTCCTACGAGCAGTACGTC. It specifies CASSQGNSYEQYV.